A selection of T cell receptor beta chains follows, all from one sample in a study of OX40 agonist ivuxolimab in advanced cancers. Using immunoSEQ multiplex PCR, the repertoire was profiled, and TCRdb retains in-frame clones only, with some absent. The table lists some 40,000 clones, approximately 82% of them singletons, with approximately 22% in the top ten. The material was CD4+ or CD8+ T cells sorted from blood, obtained in a trial of the OX40 agonist ivuxolimab. The receptor source for this set is an adult with an advanced solid tumor such as melanoma, head and neck, liver or kidney cancer. CDR3s include the opening cysteine and the closing phenylalanine or tryptophan. D genes are given only for firm matches. A clone size is listed for some rows: how often the clone was seen (once, few, many), or a class if it is expanded.

D	V	J	size	DNA	CDR3
NA	TRBV27	TRBJ2-7	NA	TGTGCCAGCAGTTTACGGCAGCGGGCCTACGAGCAGTACTTC	CASSLRQRAYEQYF
TRBD1	TRBV27	TRBJ2-1	NA	TGTGCCAGCAGTTCGACCGGGACAGGTATCCCCTACAATGAGCAGTTCTTC	CASSSTGTGIPYNEQFF
NA	TRBV30	TRBJ1-4	NA	TGTGCCTGGGAAGTAGACAGTGAAAAACTGTTTTTT	CAWEVDSEKLFF
NA	TRBV27	TRBJ1-1	NA	TGTGCCAGCAGTCCCGTTGGGGCAACGAACACTGAAGCTTTCTTT	CASSPVGATNTEAFF
TRBD2	TRBV7-2	TRBJ2-3	NA	TGTGCCAGCAGCTTCCGGACTAGTACGACAGATACGCAGTATTTT	CASSFRTSTTDTQYF
NA	TRBV19	TRBJ1-3	NA	TGTGCCAGTAGTATAACAGATTCTGGAAACACCATATATTTT	CASSITDSGNTIYF
NA	TRBV18	TRBJ1-2	NA	TGTGCCAGCTCACCATGGCAGGAATATGGCTACACCTTC	CASSPWQEYGYTF
NA	TRBV11-2	TRBJ1-1	NA	TGTGCCAGCAGTACCTGGCGGGGGGCGGATGCTTTCTTT	CASSTWRGADAFF
TRBD1	TRBV27	TRBJ1-2	NA	TGTGCCAGCAGTTTCTCTGGGACAGGCCTTGGCTACACCTTC	CASSFSGTGLGYTF
TRBD2	TRBV14	TRBJ2-7	NA	TGTGCCAGCAGCCAAACGGGGACTAGCGGGAACTACGAGCAGTACTTC	CASSQTGTSGNYEQYF
NA	TRBV5-1	TRBJ2-1	NA	TGCGCCAGCAGCCACCTACTCTCCAATGAGCAGTTCTTC	CASSHLLSNEQFF
NA	TRBV4-3	TRBJ1-4	NA	TGCGCCAGCAGCCAAGATCTAGGCTCCAATGAAAAACTGTTTTTT	CASSQDLGSNEKLFF
NA	TRBV4-2	TRBJ1-2	NA	TGTGCCAGCAGCCTGGAACGGGTTAACTATGGCTACACCTTC	CASSLERVNYGYTF
NA	TRBV19	TRBJ1-1	NA	TGTGCCAGTAGAACCGGGGTGGACACCAAGAAAGCTTTCTTT	CASRTGVDTKKAFF
TRBD1	TRBV19	TRBJ1-5	NA	TGTGCCAGTAGCCCGGGACAGGGAAATCAGCCCCAGCATTTT	CASSPGQGNQPQHF
NA	TRBV7-2	TRBJ1-2	once	TGTGCCAGCAGCTTAAACATGAACTATGGCTACACCTTC	CASSLNMNYGYTF
TRBD1	TRBV6-1	TRBJ1-2	NA	TGTGCCAGCAGTCGCGAGACAGGGGCGTATGGCTACACCTTC	CASSRETGAYGYTF
TRBD1	TRBV7-7	TRBJ2-3	NA	TGTGCTAGCAGCCCCGACAGGGGAGATACGCAGTATTTT	CASSPDRGDTQYF
TRBD1	TRBV2	TRBJ1-2	NA	TGTGCCAGCAGTGTTGGGGACTGGGACAGTGACGTTTTAGACTATGGCTACACCTTC	CASSVGDWDSDVLDYGYTF
NA	TRBV30	TRBJ2-7	NA	TGTGCCTGGAGGGACGGGGTGAACCACGAGCAGTACTTC	CAWRDGVNHEQYF
NA	TRBV9	TRBJ1-1	NA	TGTGCTTCGGGACCCAAAAACGAAGCTTTCTTT	CASGPKNEAFF
NA	TRBV28	TRBJ1-5	NA	TGTGCCAGCAGTTTAGGTTACGCAACTAAGGGCAATCAGCCCCAGCATTTT	CASSLGYATKGNQPQHF
NA	TRBV30	TRBJ1-2	few	TGTGCCTGGACGTGGAAGGGGGTGGGGGGAGGCTACACCTTC	CAWTWKGVGGGYTF
TRBD1	TRBV4-2	TRBJ1-5	medium-sized	TGTGCCAGCAGCCAAGATATGGCAGGGGGAGATCCCCAGCATTTT	CASSQDMAGGDPQHF
NA	TRBV2	TRBJ2-1	NA	TGTGCCAGCAGGGAACGGCCACTCAATGAGCAGTTCTTC	CASRERPLNEQFF
NA	TRBV14	TRBJ2-7	NA	TGTGCCAGCTCACAGGAGAGCTCCTACGAGCAGTACTTC	CASSQESSYEQYF
NA	TRBV7-7	TRBJ2-5	NA	TGTGCCAGCAGCTCCGGCCGGCAAGAGACCCAGTACTTC	CASSSGRQETQYF
TRBD2	TRBV9	TRBJ2-5	NA	TGTGCCAGCAGCGTACTAGCGGGAGCATCAGAGACCCAGTACTTC	CASSVLAGASETQYF
NA	TRBV19	TRBJ2-5	NA	TGTGCCAGTAGTACCCCGCCGGGACCACAAGAGACCCAGTACTTC	CASSTPPGPQETQYF
NA	TRBV4-1	TRBJ2-7	NA	TGCGCCAGCAGCCAAGGGGACAATACATACGAGCAGTACTTC	CASSQGDNTYEQYF
NA	TRBV5-6	TRBJ2-7	NA	TGTGCCAGCAGCTTGCTGGGTTTACAGGACTACGAGCAGTACTTC	CASSLLGLQDYEQYF
TRBD1	TRBV15	TRBJ1-1	NA	TGTGCCACCGGGAGGGACAGAGGCACTGAAGCTTTCTTT	CATGRDRGTEAFF
NA	TRBV27	TRBJ1-1	NA	TGTGCCAGCAGCCCCGGGGGGGTGAACACTGAAGCTTTCTTT	CASSPGGVNTEAFF
NA	TRBV7-2	TRBJ2-3	few	TGTGCCAGCAGCTTGCCCTTCAATACGCAGTATTTT	CASSLPFNTQYF
NA	TRBV29-1	TRBJ2-7	NA	TGCAGCGTTGATGACGGCCACCTTGGTGTTAGGGAGCAGTACTTC	CSVDDGHLGVREQYF
TRBD2	TRBV11-3	TRBJ2-7	NA	TGTGCCAGCAGCCCTAGCGGACCTATAGGCTCCTACGAGCAGTACTTC	CASSPSGPIGSYEQYF
NA	TRBV7-3	TRBJ2-2	few	TGTGCCAGCAGGTTAGGCACCGGGGAGCTGTTTTTT	CASRLGTGELFF
TRBD1	TRBV7-2	TRBJ1-2	NA	TGTGCCAGCAGCACAGACAGGGTTCGCACCTTC	CASSTDRVRTF
NA	TRBV11-1	TRBJ2-7	NA	TGTGCCAGCAGCGCCACGGGGTTCCAGTACTTC	CASSATGFQYF
TRBD2	TRBV6-6	TRBJ2-1	NA	TGTGCCAGTCCTCGTTCGAGCGGGAGGGCCGGGAATGAGCAGTTCTTC	CASPRSSGRAGNEQFF
TRBD1	TRBV14	TRBJ1-2	medium-sized	TGTGCCAGCAGCCTTCCTTCCGGGACAGGGGACTATGGCTACACCTTC	CASSLPSGTGDYGYTF
TRBD1	TRBV5-8	TRBJ1-5	once	TGTGCCAGCAACTTGTTTTTAGGGACAGCCGGGACGGGGCCCCAGCATTTT	CASNLFLGTAGTGPQHF
TRBD2	TRBV4-1	TRBJ2-7	NA	TGCGCCAGCAGCTTCGAGAGCGGGAGGTCCTACGAGCAGTACTTC	CASSFESGRSYEQYF
NA	TRBV18	TRBJ1-1	many	TGTGCCAGCTCACCTACGACGGGGGGGAACGAAGCTTTCTTT	CASSPTTGGNEAFF
TRBD1	TRBV27	TRBJ1-2	many	TGTGCCAGCAGTCCCAATTGGTATGCGGGACAGGGCGGCTACACCTTC	CASSPNWYAGQGGYTF
NA	TRBV11-2	TRBJ1-2	NA	TGTGCCAGCAGCTTAACCGGCCTTAACTATGGCTACACCTTC	CASSLTGLNYGYTF
NA	TRBV5-1	TRBJ2-7	NA	TGTGCCAGCAGCTTAAGGGTCGAGCAGTACTTC	CASSLRVEQYF
TRBD1	TRBV30	TRBJ1-1	NA	TGTGCCTGGAGTGTACTAGAGGGGGCGATGAACGCTTTCTTT	CAWSVLEGAMNAFF
NA	TRBV4-1	TRBJ1-5	NA	TGCGCCAGCAGCCAAGATGGCGGGGGTTCCCAGCCCCAGCATTTT	CASSQDGGGSQPQHF
TRBD1	TRBV7-3	TRBJ2-6	few	TGTGCCAGCAGCGGGGGACAGGGAAGGGCTGGGGCCAACGTCCTGACTTTC	CASSGGQGRAGANVLTF
TRBD1	TRBV15	TRBJ2-7	once	TGTGCCACCAGCTTACGGACAGGGGCCTACGAGCAGTACTTC	CATSLRTGAYEQYF